This record looks at one T cell receptor (beta chain) sequence and its context. The target antigen is unknown. The source of the sample is a study of cytomegalovirus exposure and HLA in healthy donors. Trimming stripped 4 bases from V and 5 bases from J, with 11 bases between. The CDR3 spans 13 residues. In germline, CDR1 is SGHRS, CDR2 YFSETQ. Findings and limits, study-wide: Specificity for CMV antigens was confirmed in vitro for a few of the CMV-associated chains.

The PCR ran on 60 Vbeta and 13 Jbeta primers. Clones were read by immunoSEQ multiplex PCR, and TCRdb kept only the in-frame ones, dropping some. The sample has about 97,000 clones; about 62% are singletons. The donors gave bone marrow, and they were healthy. The receptor was derived from a human donor in good health. Sequenced: PBMCs. The chain couples TRBV5-1 to TRBJ2-3; the D is unclear. The CDR3 nucleotides are TGCGCCAGCAGCGCAACAGATGGAGATACGCAGTATTTT. Translating gives CASSATDGDTQYF.